This TCR beta chain is drawn from a study of synovial regulatory T cells in juvenile arthritis. The protocol was immunoSEQ multiplex PCR, while the TCRdb copy is restricted to in-frame clones and leaves out a portion. The sample holds about 9,900 clones. Study findings and constraints: Inflammation-associated Treg cells in blood had less TCR diversity than the remaining blood Treg cells. CDR3 overlap with synovial Tregs was higher for iaTregs than other blood Tregs.

Turning to this clone: Its antigen is not known.

The iaTreg subset was defined as HLA-DR+ Treg cells. The roughly 11 donors had active juvenile idiopathic arthritis, with 3 polyarticular and 8 oligoarticular cases. The CDR3 runs 17 residues. Only the protein is available. CDR1 is SEHNR, CDR2 FQNEAQ, per germline (reference sequence). Sequencing was performed on Treg cells from blood. The subset is: HLA-DR+ inflammation-associated blood Treg cells. The receptor was isolated from a donor aged 2-35 years with juvenile idiopathic arthritis. This rearrangement joins TRBV7-9 to TRBJ2-5; TCRdb picks TRBD2, but there is no DNA to check that call. The chain's CDR3 is CASSLLAGGREKETQYF.